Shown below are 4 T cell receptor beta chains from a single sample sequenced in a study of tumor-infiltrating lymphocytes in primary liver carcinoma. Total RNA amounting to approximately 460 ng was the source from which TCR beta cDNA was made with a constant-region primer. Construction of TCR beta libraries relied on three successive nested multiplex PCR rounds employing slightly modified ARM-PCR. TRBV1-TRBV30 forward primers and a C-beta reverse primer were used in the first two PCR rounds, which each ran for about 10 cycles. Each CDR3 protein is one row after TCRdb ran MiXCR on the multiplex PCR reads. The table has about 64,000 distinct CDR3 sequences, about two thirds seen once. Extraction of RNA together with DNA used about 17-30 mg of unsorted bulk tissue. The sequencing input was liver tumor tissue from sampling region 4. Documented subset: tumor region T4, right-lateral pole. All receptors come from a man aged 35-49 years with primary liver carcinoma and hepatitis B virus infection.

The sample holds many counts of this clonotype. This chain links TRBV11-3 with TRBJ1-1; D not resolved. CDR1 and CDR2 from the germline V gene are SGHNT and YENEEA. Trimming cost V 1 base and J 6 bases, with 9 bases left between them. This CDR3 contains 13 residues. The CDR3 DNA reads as TGTGCCAGCAGCTTAGGTCCAGACGCTGAAGCTTTCTTT. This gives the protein CASSLGPDAEAFF.

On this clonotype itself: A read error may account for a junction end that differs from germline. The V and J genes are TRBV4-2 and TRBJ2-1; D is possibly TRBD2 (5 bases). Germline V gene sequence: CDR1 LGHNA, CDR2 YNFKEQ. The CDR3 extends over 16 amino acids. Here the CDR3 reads CASSQDGWRTYSEQFF. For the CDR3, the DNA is TGTGCCAGCAGCCAAGATGGGTGGAGGACCTACAGTGAGCAGTTCTTC.

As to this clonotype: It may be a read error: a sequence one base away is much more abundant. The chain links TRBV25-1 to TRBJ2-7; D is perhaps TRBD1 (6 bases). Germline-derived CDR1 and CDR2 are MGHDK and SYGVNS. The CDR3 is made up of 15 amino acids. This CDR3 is CARSDSTGSSYEQYF. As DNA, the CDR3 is TGTGCCAGGAGTGATTCCACAGGGAGCTCCTACGAGCAGTACTTC.

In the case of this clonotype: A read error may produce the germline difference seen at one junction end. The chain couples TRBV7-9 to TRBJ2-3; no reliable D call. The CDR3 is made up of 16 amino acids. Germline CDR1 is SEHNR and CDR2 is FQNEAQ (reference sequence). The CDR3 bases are TGTGCCAGCAGCCGATCAATACTCCTTAGCACAGATACGCACTATTTT. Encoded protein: CASSRSILLSTDTHYF.